What follows is one TCR beta chain and its context. Its antigen is as yet unknown. Clones were read by immunoSEQ multiplex PCR, and TCRdb kept only the in-frame ones, dropping some. This sample carries under 150,000 clones, roughly four fifths of them seen once, and the ten largest clones take around 4.3%. CDR3 length: 15 amino acids. The germline V gene has CDR1 SGHVS and CDR2 FQNEAQ. Trimming cost V 3 bases and J 3 bases; bases outside gene matches: 2. This entry belongs to a study of T cell responses to AZD1222 COVID-19 vaccine. Overall study findings and caveats: The study found vaccine-associated CD4 TCRs spanning spike, dominant at 160-218 and 743-854. AZD1222 recipients seropositive at baseline numbered only six. The donor group comprised mostly white British people and more females; the analysis possibly underestimated clonal diversity.

The material sequenced was peripheral blood, taken on day 0 of MenACWY control vaccination. This chain uses TRBV7-8 with TRBJ2-2, with 9 positions matching TRBD1. The TCR originated in an adult in good health. Here the CDR3 reads CASSFGTGYTGELFF. Written as DNA, the CDR3 is TGTGCCAGCAGCTTTGGGACAGGGTACACCGGGGAGCTGTTTTTT.